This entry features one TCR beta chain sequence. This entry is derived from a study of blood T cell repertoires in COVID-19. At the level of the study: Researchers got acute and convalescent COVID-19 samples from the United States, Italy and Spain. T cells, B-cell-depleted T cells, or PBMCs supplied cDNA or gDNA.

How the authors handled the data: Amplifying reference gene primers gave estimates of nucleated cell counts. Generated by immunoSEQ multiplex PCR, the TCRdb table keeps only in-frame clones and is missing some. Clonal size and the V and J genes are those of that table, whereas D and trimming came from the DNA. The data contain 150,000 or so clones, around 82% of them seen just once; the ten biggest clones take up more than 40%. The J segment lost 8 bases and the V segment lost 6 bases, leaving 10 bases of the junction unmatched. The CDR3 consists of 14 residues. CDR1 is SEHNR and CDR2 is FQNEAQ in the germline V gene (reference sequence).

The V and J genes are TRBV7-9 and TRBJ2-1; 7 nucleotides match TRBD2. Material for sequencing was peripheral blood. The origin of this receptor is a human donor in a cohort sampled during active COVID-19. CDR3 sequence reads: CASSSWGGGHEQFF. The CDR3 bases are TGTGCCAGCAGTTCCTGGGGGGGAGGCCATGAGCAGTTCTTC.